This T cell receptor beta chain was sequenced for a study of blood T cell repertoires in COVID-19. The data were produced by immunoSEQ multiplex PCR, yet TCRdb's version contains in-frame clones alone and is incomplete. The sample contains 260,000 or so clones, 81% of which appear only once. The CDR3 loop spans 14 amino acids. Trimming removed 0 bases from V and 0 bases from J, with 5 bases in between. Germline loops: CDR1 KGHSH, CDR2 LQKENI. A word on this clone: The sample has other DNA sequences that encode this CDR3 too.

The chain links TRBV18 to TRBJ1-2; D not resolved. Specimen: peripheral blood. This receptor was obtained from a woman over 75 with COVID-19, enrolled during active disease. This CDR3 reads CASSPPAANYGYTF. The CDR3 DNA follows: TGTGCCAGCTCACCACCGGCCGCTAACTATGGCTACACCTTC.